This T cell receptor beta chain emerged from a study of CD8+ T cells in alopecia areata. Study summary: The drug, oral tofacitinib, was given to treated patients at 5 to 10 mg twice daily. Tofacitinib ran for 6 to 18 months before 6 months off drug. Findings of the study overall: Sharing of TCR sequences between patients (possibly for HLA-related reasons) was less clear than in mice.

RNA was extracted and reverse transcribed into cDNA as the sequencing template. The assay was immunoSEQ multiplex PCR, and TCRdb's table has in-frame clones only and misses some. The profile covers 150,000 to 200,000 clones, with around 71% appearing a single time and about an eighth taken by the ten largest. Punch biopsies of lesional scalp, plus peripheral blood, were taken from alopecia areata patients. The length of the CDR3 is 13 residues. The V gene's germline CDR1 is MGHRA and CDR2 YSYEKL. The V end was cut by 3 bases, the J end by 7 bases, with 10 bases between. A note on this clone: Its antigen remains unidentified.

Sequenced here: CD8+ T cells sorted from blood, sampled at week 0. This clonotype was sampled from a human donor with alopecia areata. The rearrangement links TRBV4-1 to TRBJ1-3; no reliable D call. The CDR3 sequence: CASSHPEENTIYF. As DNA, the CDR3 is TGCGCCAGCAGCCATCCAGAGGAGAACACCATATATTTT.